This T cell receptor beta chain was identified in a study of glioma-infiltrating T cells after dendritic cell vaccination. Across the whole study: Glioblastoma patients came from Phase I and II dendritic cell vaccination trials. Study-wide results and caveats: Higher TCR clonality did not directly relate to longer survival. Patients with more pretreatment TILs had longer time to progression and survival.

The sample's time point: after dendritic cell vaccination, including at tumor progression/relapse. The primer mix had 60 V beta and 13 J beta primers. The table came from immunoSEQ multiplex PCR; TCRdb's copy has only in-frame clones and leaves some out. The table has about 50,000 clones, about 88% seen once; the top ten hold around 5%. Regarding this clone: The antigen is undetermined.

The material was blood, obtained after dendritic cell vaccination. The receptor was derived from a human donor with glioblastoma.

For the CDR3, the DNA is TGTGCCAGCAGCTTGGACAGGGGGAGCTACGAGCAGTACTTC. Translation: CASSLDRGSYEQYF. The chain employs TRBV5-4 and TRBJ2-5, with 8 bases fitting TRBD1. The J call may be in error: the DNA end matches TRBJ2-7 better. CDR3 length: 14 amino acids. Germline V lookup: CDR1 SGHNT, CDR2 YYREEE (reference sequence).